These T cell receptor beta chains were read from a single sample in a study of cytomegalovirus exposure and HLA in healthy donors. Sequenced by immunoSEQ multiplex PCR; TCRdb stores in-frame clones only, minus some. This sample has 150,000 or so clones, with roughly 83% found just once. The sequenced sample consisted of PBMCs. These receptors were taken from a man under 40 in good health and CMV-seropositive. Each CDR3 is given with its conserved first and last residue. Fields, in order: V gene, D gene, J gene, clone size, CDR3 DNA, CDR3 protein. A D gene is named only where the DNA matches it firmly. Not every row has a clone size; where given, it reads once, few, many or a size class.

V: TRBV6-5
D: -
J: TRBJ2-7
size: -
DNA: TGTGCCAGCGGGATGGGTTCGGGGGAGCAGTACTTC
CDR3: CASGMGSGEQYF

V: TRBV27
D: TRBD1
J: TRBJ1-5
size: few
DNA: TGTGCCAGCAGGCCGGGACAGGGGCATCAGCCCCAGCATTTT
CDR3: CASRPGQGHQPQHF

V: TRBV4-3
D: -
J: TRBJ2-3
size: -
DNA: TGCGCCAGCAGCCAACAACCTAGCGTTCTCACAGATACGCAGTATTTT
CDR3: CASSQQPSVLTDTQYF

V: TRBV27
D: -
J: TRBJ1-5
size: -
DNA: TGTGCCAGCAGTCAGACAAGGGGTCAGCCCCAGCATTTT
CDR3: CASSQTRGQPQHF

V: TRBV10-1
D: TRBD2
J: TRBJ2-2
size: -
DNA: TGCGCCAGCGGGACTAGCGGGAGTCCCGGGGAGCTGTTTTTT
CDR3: CASGTSGSPGELFF

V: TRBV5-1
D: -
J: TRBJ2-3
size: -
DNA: TGCGCCAGCAGCTTGATAGGGGGTGGGGATACGCAGTATTTT
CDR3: CASSLIGGGDTQYF

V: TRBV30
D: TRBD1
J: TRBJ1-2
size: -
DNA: TGTGCCTGGATGGACAGGGCTGGCTACACCTTC
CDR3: CAWMDRAGYTF

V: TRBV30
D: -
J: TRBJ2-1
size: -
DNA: TGTGCCTGGAGTCCTCGGGGTTCCCCAACATATAATGAGCAGTTCTTC
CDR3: CAWSPRGSPTYNEQFF

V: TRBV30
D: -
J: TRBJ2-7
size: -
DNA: TGTGCCTGGAGGCTCCTAGTCCCGGACTACGAGCAGTACTTC
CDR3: CAWRLLVPDYEQYF

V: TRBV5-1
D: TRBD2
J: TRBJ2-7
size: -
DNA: TGCGCCAGCAGCTTGGTACTGACTAGCGGTGCCTACGAGCAGTACTTC
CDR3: CASSLVLTSGAYEQYF

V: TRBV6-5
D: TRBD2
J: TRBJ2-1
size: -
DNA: TGTGCCAGCAGTTACACTAGCGGGGCCTACAATGAGCAGTTCTTC
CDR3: CASSYTSGAYNEQFF

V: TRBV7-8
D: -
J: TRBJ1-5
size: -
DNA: TGTGCCAGCAGCCTCGACAGGTTTAGCAATCAGCCCCAGCATTTT
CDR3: CASSLDRFSNQPQHF

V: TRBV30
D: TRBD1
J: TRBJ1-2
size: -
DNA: TGTGCCTGGAGTTGGGCAGGGGGGATAGATGGCTACACCTTC
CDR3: CAWSWAGGIDGYTF

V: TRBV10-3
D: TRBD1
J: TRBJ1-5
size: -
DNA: TGTGCCATCAGCCGGGACAGGGAAAATCAGCCCCAGCATTTT
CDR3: CAISRDRENQPQHF

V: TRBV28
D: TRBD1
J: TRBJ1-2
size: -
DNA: TGTGCCAGCAGTTTTTGGACAGGGGAAGGCTACACCTTC
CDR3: CASSFWTGEGYTF

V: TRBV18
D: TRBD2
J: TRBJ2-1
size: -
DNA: TGTGCCAGCTCAATCAATCCGGGACTAGCTGACGAGCAGTTCTTC
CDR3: CASSINPGLADEQFF

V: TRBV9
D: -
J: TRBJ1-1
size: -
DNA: TGTGCCAGCGCGCGACAAGCGGATACTGAAGCTTTCTTT
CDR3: CASARQADTEAFF

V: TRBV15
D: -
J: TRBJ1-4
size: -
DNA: TGTGCCACCAGCAGAGATACAGGTATCGGCGAAAAACTGTTTTTT
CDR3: CATSRDTGIGEKLFF

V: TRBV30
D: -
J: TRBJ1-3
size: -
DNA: TGTGCCTGGAGTGTTTCGAACACCATATATTTT
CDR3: CAWSVSNTIYF

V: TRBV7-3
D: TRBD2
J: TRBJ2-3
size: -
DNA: TGTGCCAGCAGCTTAAGGGCGGGAGGGCCGTCAGATACGCAGTATTTT
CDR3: CASSLRAGGPSDTQYF

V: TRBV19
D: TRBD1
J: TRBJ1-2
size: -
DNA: TGTGCCAGTAGTACGGGACAGAAGCGCATATATGGCTACACCTTC
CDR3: CASSTGQKRIYGYTF

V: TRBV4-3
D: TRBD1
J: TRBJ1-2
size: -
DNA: TGCGCCAGCAGCCAAGAAAAAGACAGGGGGTATGGCTACACCTTC
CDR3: CASSQEKDRGYGYTF

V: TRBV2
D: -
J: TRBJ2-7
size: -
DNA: TGTGCCAGCACTTTCAATGACGGGTCCTACGAGCAGTACTTC
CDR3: CASTFNDGSYEQYF

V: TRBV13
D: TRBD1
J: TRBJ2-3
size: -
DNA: TGTGCCAGCAGCTTAGGCGGACGGCAGGGGGCGGATACGCAGTATTTT
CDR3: CASSLGGRQGADTQYF

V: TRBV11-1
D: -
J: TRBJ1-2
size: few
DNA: TGTGCCAGCAGCTTCCAGGGAATCGGCTACACCTTC
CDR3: CASSFQGIGYTF

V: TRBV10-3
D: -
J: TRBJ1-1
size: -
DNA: TGTGCCAGCTTAGACAGAAACACTGAAGCTTTCTTT
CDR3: CASLDRNTEAFF

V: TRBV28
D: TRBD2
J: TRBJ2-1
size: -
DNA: TGTGCCAGTTTGGGGCGGGAGTACAATGAGCAGTTCTTC
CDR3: CASLGREYNEQFF

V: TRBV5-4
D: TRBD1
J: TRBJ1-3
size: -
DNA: TGTGCCAGCAGCGGACAGGGCTTTTCCACCATATATTTT
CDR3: CASSGQGFSTIYF

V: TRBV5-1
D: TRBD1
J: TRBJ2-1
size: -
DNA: TGCGCCAGCAGCTTGGGAACGGACAGGGTAAACAATGAGCAGTTCTTC
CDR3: CASSLGTDRVNNEQFF

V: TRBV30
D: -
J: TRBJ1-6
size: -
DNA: TGTGCCTGGGCAGCGGGGTATAATTCACCCCTCCACTTT
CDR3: CAWAAGYNSPLHF

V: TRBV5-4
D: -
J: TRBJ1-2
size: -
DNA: TGTGCCAGCAGCCAAACTCAGGGCCCTTATGGCTACACCTTC
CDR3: CASSQTQGPYGYTF

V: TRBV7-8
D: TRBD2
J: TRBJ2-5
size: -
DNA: TGTGCCAGCAGCGTTAGGACTAGCGGGGCTCAAGAGACCCAGTACTTC
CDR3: CASSVRTSGAQETQYF

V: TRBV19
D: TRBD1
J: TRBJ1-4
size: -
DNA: TGTGCCAGTCGGGACAGGGTCGTAGAAAAACTGTTTTTT
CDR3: CASRDRVVEKLFF

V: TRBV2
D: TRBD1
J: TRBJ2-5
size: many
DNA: TGTGCCAGCAGCGAAACAGGGGTTGTGGAGACCCAGTACTTC
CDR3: CASSETGVVETQYF

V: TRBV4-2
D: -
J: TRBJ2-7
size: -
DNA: TGTGCCAGCAGCCATTTCGCCCGCGGGACCGGGAGAGGGTACGAGCAGTACTTC
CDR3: CASSHFARGTGRGYEQYF

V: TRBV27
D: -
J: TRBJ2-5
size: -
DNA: TGTGCCAGCAGTTTATTTGGCAGGGTTGGTGAGACCCAGTACTTC
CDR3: CASSLFGRVGETQYF

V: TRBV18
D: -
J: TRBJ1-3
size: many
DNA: TGTGCCAGCTCACCAGCGTCAAACACCATATATTTT
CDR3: CASSPASNTIYF

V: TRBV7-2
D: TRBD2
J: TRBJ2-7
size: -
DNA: TGTGCCAGCAGCCCTCCGGGACTAGTGGGCTACGAGCAGTACTTC
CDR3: CASSPPGLVGYEQYF

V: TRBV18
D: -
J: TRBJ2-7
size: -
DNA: TGTGCCAGCTCGCCGGACAGCCACCCTTCCTACGAGCAGTACTTC
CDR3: CASSPDSHPSYEQYF

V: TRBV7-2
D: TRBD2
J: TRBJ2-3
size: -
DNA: TGTGCCAGCAGCTTTGCAGCGGGAGTGGGCACAGATACGCAGTATTTT
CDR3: CASSFAAGVGTDTQYF

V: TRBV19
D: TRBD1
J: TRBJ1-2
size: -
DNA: TGTGCCGGCGGGACAGGGGGCGCAGGCTATGGCTACACCTTC
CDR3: CAGGTGGAGYGYTF

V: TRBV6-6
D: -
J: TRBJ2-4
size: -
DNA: TGTGCCAGCAGTTACTCGGCAGCCGGGAGCATTCAGTACTTC
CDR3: CASSYSAAGSIQYF

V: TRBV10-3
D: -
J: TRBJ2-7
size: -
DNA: TGTGCCATCAGCGGAACGGGGGTGGGTGACGAGCAGTACTTC
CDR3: CAISGTGVGDEQYF

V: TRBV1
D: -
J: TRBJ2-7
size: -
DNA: TGCACCAGCAGCCACCCGACTGGGGTCGGGACTAGCGGGACTCTCTCCTACGAGCAGTACTTC
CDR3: CTSSHPTGVGTSGTLSYEQYF

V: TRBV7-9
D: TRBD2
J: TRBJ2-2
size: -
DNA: TGTGCTACGGGGGGACGGGATAACACCGGGGAGCTGTTTTTT
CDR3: CATGGRDNTGELFF

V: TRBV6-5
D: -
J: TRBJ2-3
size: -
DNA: TGTGCCAGCAGTTACGTCGAGCGAGATACGCAGTATTTT
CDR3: CASSYVERDTQYF

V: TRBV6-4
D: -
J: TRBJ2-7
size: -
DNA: TGTGCCAGCGGGGAGGACAGGCGCCTTCCATACTACGAGCAGTACTTC
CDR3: CASGEDRRLPYYEQYF

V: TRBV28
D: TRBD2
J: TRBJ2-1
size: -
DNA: TGTGCCAGCAGCCTTGAGTCTAGCGGGGCCCCGGACGATGAGCAGTTCTTC
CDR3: CASSLESSGAPDDEQFF

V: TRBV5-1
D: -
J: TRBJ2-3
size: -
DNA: TGCGCCAGCAGCCCGGGGGAAGGTTATAGCACAGATACGCAGTATTTT
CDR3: CASSPGEGYSTDTQYF

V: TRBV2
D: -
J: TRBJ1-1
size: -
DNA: TGTGCCAGCAGGCATCCTTTAGAGGGAGGGGACACTGAAGCTTTCTTT
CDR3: CASRHPLEGGDTEAFF

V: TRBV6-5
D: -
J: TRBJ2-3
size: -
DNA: TGTGCCAGCAGTTACGAGCTACGCACGAGCACAGATACGCAGTATTTT
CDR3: CASSYELRTSTDTQYF

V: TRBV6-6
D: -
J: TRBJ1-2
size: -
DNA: TGTGCCAGCACCAAGGAGACTATGGAACGTTATGGCTACACCTTC
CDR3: CASTKETMERYGYTF

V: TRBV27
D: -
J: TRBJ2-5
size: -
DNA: TGTGCCAGCAGTCACGCAAAAACAGGGAAAGAGACCCAGTACTTC
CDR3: CASSHAKTGKETQYF

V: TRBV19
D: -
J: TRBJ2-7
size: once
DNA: TGTGCCAGTAGTATCCAGGGAGGTTCCTACGAGCAGTACTTC
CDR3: CASSIQGGSYEQYF

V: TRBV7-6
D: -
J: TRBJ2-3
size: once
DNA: TGTGCCAGCAGCTCTAAATTAGATACGCAGTATTTT
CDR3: CASSSKLDTQYF

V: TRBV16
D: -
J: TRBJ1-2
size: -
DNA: TGTGCCAGCAGCCCTGGACAGACGATCTATGGCTACACCTTC
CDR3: CASSPGQTIYGYTF

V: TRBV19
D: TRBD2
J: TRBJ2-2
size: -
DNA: TGTGCCAGTAGCCCGATAGCGGGAGACACCGGGGAGCTGTTTTTT
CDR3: CASSPIAGDTGELFF